The following is a T cell receptor (beta chain) sequence with its context. The CDR3 sequence is 15 residues long. Trimming took 8 bases from V and 2 from J; bases not matched to a gene: 9. CDR1 and CDR2 from the germline V gene are WSHSY and SAAADI. Measured with immunoSEQ multiplex PCR; TCRdb has only the in-frame clones, and not every one. Of 180,000 or so clones in the sample, roughly nine tenths were seen once. The entry originates in a study of blood T cell repertoires in COVID-19. Across the whole study: COVID-19 samples, acute and convalescent, were from the United States, Italy and Spain.

The chain links TRBV10-2 to TRBJ1-2; 9 bases line up with TRBD1. The TCR sequence derives from a man aged 18 to 29 with acute or convalescent COVID-19. Sequenced sample: peripheral blood. CDR3 sequence (DNA): TGCGCCAGCGCGAAAGGACAGGGGTCGAACTATGGCTACACCTTC. It is translated as CASAKGQGSNYGYTF.